This T cell receptor (beta chain) was captured by sequencing in a study of radiotherapy plus CTLA-4 blockade in lung cancer. About the study: Among enrolled patients, over 15% responded and roughly 28% achieved disease control. Study-wide results and limits: There was expansion of tumor-derived TCR clones in blood after radiotherapy plus ipilimumab.

Participants had chemo-refractory metastatic non-small-cell lung cancer and were treated with focal radiation plus ipilimumab CTLA-4 blockade. A word on this clone: Antigen specificity is unknown.

Assay: immunoSEQ multiplex PCR; the TCRdb copy retains only in-frame clones and omits some. The profile shows about 120,000 clones, approximately 80% of them singletons. Germline values: CDR1 MDHEN, CDR2 SYDVKM. The CDR3 extends over 14 amino acids. Trimming took off 5 bases at V and 7 bases at J, with 17 bases between the two ends. The specimen was peripheral blood, collected from a patient treated with radiotherapy plus ipilimumab. The rearrangement uses TRBV28 and TRBJ1-2, with a tentative D call TRBD1 (6 bases). The origin of this receptor is a human donor with non-small cell lung cancer who had a partial response to radiotherapy plus ipilimumab. CDR3 in amino acids: CASSTGRWGLGYTF. The CDR3 region has the DNA TGTGCCAGCAGTACGGGACGTTGGGGGCTTGGCTACACCTTC.